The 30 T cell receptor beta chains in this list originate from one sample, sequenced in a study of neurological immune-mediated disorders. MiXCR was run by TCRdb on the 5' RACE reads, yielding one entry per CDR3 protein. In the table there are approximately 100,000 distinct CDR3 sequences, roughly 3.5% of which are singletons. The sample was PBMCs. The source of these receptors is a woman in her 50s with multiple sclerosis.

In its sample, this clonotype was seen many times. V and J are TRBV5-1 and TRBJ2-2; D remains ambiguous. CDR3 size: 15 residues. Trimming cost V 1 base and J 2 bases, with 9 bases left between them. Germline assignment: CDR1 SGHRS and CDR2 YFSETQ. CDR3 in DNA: TGCGCCAGCAGCTTGAGTTTGGGAAACACCGGGGAGCTGTTTTTT. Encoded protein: CASSLSLGNTGELFF.

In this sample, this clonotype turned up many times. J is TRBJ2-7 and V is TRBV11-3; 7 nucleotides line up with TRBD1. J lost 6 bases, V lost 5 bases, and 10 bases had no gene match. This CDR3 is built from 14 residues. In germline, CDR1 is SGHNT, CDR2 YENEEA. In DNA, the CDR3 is TGTGCCAGCAGCCCGACAGGGATTCCTAGCGAGCAGTACTTC. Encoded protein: CASSPTGIPSEQYF.

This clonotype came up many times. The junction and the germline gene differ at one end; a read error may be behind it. In DNA form, the CDR3 reads TGCGGTGCTTCCCGACAGGGAAGTGTCTACGAGCAGTACTTC. Protein: CGASRQGSVYEQYF. The gene calls are TRBV20-1 and TRBJ2-7; the match to TRBD1 covers 7 bases. The CDR3 spans 14 residues. Germline loops: CDR1 DFQATT, CDR2 SNEGSKA (reference sequence).

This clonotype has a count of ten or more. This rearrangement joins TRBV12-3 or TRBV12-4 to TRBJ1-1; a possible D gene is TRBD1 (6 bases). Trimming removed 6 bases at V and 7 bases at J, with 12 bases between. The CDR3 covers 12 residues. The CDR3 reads CASSKTGREAFF. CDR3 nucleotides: TGTGCCAGCAGCAAGACAGGCCGTGAAGCTTTCTTT.

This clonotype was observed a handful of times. CDR3 region: CASSWGRADNEQFF. The CDR3 region has the DNA TGTGCCAGCAGCTGGGGCCGGGCCGACAATGAGCAGTTCTTC. The chain joins TRBV7-9 to TRBJ2-1; maybe TRBD1 (5 bases). This CDR3 comprises 14 residues. V was cut by 4 bases and J by 5 bases, with 12 bases left in between. Germline V gives CDR1 SEHNR, CDR2 FQNEAQ (reference sequence).

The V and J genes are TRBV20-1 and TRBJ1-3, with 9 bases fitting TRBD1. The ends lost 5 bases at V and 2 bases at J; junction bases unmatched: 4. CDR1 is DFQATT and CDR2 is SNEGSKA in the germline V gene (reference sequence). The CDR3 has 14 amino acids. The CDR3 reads CSAADRGTGNTIYF. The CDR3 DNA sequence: TGCAGTGCTGCGGACAGGGGCACTGGAAACACCATATATTTT.

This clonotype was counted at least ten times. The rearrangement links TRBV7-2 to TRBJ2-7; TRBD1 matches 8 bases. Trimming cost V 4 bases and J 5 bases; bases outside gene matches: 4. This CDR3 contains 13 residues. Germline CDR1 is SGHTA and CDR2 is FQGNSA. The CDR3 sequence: CASSSRTGNEQYF. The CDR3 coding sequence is TGTGCCAGCAGCTCCAGGACAGGGAACGAGCAGTACTTC.

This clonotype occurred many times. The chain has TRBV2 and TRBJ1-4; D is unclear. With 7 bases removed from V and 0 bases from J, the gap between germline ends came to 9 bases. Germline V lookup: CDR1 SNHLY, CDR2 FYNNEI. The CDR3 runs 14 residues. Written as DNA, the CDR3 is TGTGCCAGCAAGGGCCGAGCAACTAATGAAAAACTGTTTTTT. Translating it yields CASKGRATNEKLFF. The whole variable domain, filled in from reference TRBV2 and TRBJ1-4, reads EPEVTQTPSHQVTQMGQEVILRCVPISNHLYFYWYRQILGQKVEFLVSFYNNEISEKSEIFDDQFSVERPDGSNFTLKIRSTKLEDSAMYFCASKGRATNEKLFFGSGTQLSVL.

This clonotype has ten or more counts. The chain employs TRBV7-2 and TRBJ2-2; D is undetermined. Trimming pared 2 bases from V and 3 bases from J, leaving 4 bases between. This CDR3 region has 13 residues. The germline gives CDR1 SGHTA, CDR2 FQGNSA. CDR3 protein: CASSLKHTGELFF. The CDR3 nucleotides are TGTGCCAGCAGCTTAAAACACACCGGGGAGCTGTTTTTT.

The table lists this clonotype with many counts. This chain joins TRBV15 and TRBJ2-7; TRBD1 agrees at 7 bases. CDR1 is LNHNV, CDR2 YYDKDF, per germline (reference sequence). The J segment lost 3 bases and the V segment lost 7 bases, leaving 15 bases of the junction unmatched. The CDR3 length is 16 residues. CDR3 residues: CATKGGLGAGGYEQYF. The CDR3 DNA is TGTGCCACCAAAGGAGGTCTTGGGGCAGGGGGCTACGAGCAGTACTTC.

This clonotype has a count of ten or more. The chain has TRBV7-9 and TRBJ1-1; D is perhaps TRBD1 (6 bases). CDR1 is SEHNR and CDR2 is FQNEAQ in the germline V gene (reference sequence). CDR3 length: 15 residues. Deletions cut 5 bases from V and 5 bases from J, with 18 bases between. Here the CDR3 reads CASSNEGGGLTEAFF. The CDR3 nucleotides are TGTGCCAGCAGCAACGAAGGGGGGGGCCTGACTGAAGCTTTCTTT.

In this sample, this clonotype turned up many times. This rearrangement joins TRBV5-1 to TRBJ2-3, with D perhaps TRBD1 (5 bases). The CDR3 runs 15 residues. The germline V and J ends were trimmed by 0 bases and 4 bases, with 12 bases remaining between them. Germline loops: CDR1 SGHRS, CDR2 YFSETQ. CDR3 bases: TGCGCCAGCAGCTTGGAAAGGGGCGCCCCAGATACGCAGTATTTT. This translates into CASSLERGAPDTQYF. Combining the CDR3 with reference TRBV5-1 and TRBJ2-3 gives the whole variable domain KAGVTQTPRYLIKTRGQQVTLSCSPISGHRSVSWYQQTPGQGLQFLFEYFSETQRNKGNFPGRFSGRQFSNSRSEMNVSTLELGDSALYLCASSLERGAPDTQYFGPGTRLTVL.

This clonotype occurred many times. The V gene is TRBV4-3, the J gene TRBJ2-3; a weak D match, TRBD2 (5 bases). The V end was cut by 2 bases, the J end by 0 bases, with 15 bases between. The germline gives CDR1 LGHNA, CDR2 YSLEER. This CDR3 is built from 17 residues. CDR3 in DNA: TGCGCCAGCAGCCAATTGGCCGGACTTACTAGCACAGATACGCAGTATTTT. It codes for CASSQLAGLTSTDTQYF.

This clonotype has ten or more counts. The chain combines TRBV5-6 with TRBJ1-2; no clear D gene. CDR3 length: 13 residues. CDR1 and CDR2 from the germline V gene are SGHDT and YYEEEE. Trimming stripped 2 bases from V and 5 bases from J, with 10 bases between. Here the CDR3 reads CASSFLHAYGYTF. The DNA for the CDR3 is TGTGCCAGCAGCTTTCTTCATGCGTATGGCTACACCTTC.

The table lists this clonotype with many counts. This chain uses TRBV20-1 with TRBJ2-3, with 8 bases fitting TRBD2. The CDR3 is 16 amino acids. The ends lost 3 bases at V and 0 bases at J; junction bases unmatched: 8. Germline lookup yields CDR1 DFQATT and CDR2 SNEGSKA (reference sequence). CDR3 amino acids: CSASSGGGPSTDTQYF. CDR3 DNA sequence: TGCAGTGCTAGCTCCGGGGGGGGTCCGAGCACAGATACGCAGTATTTT.

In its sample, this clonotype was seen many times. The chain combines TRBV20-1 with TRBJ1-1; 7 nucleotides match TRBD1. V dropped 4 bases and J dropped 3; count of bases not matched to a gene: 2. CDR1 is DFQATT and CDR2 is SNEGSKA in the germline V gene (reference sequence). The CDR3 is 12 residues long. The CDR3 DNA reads TGCAGTGCTACTCAGGGGGACACTGAAGCTTTCTTT. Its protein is CSATQGDTEAFF.

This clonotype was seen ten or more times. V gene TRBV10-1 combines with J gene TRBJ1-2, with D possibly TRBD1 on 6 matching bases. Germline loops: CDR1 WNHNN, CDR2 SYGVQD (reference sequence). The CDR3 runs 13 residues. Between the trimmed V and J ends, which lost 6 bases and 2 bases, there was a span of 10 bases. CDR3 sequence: CASSQDRNYGYTF. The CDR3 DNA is TGCGCCAGCAGCCAGGACAGAAACTATGGCTACACCTTC.

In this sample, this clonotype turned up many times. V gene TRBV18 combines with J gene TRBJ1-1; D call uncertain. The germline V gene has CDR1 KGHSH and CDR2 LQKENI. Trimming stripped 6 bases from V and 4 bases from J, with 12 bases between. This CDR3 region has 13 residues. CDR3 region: CASSGLGFTEAFF. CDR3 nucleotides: TGTGCCAGCTCCGGCCTGGGGTTCACTGAAGCTTTCTTT.

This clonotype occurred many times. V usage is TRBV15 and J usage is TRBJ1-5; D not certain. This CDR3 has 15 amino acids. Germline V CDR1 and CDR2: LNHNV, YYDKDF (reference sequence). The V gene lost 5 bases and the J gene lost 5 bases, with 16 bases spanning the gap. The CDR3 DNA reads TGTGCCACCAGCTCACCGGCATTTATGCATCAGCCCCAGCATTTT. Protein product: CATSSPAFMHQPQHF.

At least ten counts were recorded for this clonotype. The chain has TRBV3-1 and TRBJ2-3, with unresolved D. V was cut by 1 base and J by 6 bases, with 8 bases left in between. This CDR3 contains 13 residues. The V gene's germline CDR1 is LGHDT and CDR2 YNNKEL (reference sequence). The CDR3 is CASSQVDGDTQYF. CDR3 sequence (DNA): TGTGCCAGCAGCCAAGTAGACGGGGATACGCAGTATTTT.

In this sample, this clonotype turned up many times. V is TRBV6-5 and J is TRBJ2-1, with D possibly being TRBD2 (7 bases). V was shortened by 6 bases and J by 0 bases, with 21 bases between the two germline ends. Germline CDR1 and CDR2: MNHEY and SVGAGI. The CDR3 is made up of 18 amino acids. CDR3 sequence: CASSKDRRGGSSYNEQFF. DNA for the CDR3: TGTGCCAGCAGCAAAGACAGGAGGGGCGGGAGCTCCTACAATGAGCAGTTCTTC.

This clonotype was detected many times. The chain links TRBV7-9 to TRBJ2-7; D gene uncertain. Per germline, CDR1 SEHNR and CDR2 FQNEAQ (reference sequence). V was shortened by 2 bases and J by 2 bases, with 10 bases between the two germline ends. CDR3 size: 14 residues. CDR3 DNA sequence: TGTGCCAGCAGCTTAAGTCCAGTAACCTACGAGCAGTACTTC. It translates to CASSLSPVTYEQYF.

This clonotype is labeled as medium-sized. CDR3 residues: CASSYRSFRASRNPYNEQFF. The CDR3 DNA sequence: TGTGCCAGCAGTTACCGATCGTTCAGGGCTAGTCGGAACCCCTACAATGAGCAGTTCTTC. This chain links TRBV6-6 with TRBJ2-1; D might be TRBD1 (5 bases). Trimming cost V 2 bases and J 2 bases, with 25 bases left between them. The CDR3 runs to 20 residues. CDR1 MNHNY and CDR2 SVGAGI come from the germline V gene (reference sequence).

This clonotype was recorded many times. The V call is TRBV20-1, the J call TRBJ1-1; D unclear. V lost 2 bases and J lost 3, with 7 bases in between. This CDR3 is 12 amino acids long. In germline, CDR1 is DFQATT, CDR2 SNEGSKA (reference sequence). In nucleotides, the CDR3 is TGCAGTGCTAGAAAGGGAGACACTGAAGCTTTCTTT. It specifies CSARKGDTEAFF.

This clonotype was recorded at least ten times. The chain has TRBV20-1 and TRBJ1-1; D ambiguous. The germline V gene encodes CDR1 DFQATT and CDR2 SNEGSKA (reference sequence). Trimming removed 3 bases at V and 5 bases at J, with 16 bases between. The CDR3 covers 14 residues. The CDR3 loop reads CSARSMRGRTEAFF. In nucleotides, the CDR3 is TGCAGTGCTAGGTCCATGCGTGGGCGGACTGAAGCTTTCTTT.

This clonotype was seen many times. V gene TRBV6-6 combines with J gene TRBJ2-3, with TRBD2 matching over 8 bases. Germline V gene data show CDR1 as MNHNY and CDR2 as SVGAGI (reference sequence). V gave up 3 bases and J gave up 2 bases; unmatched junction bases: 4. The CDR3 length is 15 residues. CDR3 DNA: TGTGCCAGCAGTTATGGGCGGGGGGCCACAGATACGCAGTATTTT. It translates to CASSYGRGATDTQYF.

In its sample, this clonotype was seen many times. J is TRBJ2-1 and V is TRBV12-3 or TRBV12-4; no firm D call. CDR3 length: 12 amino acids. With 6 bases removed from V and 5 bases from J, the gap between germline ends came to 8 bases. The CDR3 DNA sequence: TGTGCCAGCAGGCCCCGAAACAATGAGCAGTTCTTC. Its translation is CASRPRNNEQFF.

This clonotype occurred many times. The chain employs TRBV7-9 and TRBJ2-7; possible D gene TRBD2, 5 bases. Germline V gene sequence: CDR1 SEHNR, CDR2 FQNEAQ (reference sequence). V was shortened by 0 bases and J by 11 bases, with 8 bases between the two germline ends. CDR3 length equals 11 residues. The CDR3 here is CASSLASDKYF. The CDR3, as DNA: TGTGCCAGCAGCTTAGCTAGCGACAAGTACTTC.

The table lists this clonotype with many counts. The CDR3 sequence: CASSWTAGTENYGYTF. CDR3 sequence (DNA): TGCGCCAGCAGCTGGACCGCCGGGACGGAGAACTATGGCTACACCTTC. J is TRBJ1-2 and V is TRBV5-1; the D gene is possibly TRBD1 (5 bases). Trimming took 3 bases from V and 2 from J, leaving 17 bases between them. Germline V lookup: CDR1 SGHRS, CDR2 YFSETQ. The CDR3 consists of 16 residues.

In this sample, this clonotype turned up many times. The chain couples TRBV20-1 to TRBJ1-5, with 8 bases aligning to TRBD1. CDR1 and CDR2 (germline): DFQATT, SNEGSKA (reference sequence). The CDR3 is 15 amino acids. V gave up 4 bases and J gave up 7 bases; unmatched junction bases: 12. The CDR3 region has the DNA TGCAGTGCTACCCCAGGGGCAGGGGGCTTACAGCCCCAGCATTTT. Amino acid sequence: CSATPGAGGLQPQHF.